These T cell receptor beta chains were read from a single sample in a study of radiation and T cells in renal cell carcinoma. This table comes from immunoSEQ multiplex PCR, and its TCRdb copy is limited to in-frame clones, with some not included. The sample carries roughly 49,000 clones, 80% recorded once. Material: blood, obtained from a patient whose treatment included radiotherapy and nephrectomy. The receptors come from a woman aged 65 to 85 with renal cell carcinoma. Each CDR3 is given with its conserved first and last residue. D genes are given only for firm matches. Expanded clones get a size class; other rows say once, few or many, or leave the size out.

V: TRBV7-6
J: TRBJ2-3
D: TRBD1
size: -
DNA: TGTGCCAGCAGCCTGGGACAGTCCACAGATACGCAGTATTTT
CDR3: CASSLGQSTDTQYF

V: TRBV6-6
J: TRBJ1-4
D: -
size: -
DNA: TGTGCCAGCAGAACCGGGACGGGGAATGAAAAACTGTTTTTT
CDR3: CASRTGTGNEKLFF

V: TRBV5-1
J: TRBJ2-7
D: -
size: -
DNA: TGCGCCAGCAGCCCAGCTGGATACGAGCAGTACTTC
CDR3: CASSPAGYEQYF

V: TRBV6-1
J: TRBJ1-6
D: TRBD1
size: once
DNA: TGTGCCAGCAGACCGGGACAGGACAATTCACCCCTCCACTTT
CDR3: CASRPGQDNSPLHF

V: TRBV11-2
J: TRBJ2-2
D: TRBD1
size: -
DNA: TGTGCCAGCAGCCCATGGACAGGGGAAAACACCGGGGAGCTGTTTTTT
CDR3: CASSPWTGENTGELFF

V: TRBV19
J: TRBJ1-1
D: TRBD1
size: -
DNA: TGTGCCAGTAGCCGCCTACAGGGGGATCTTGAAGCTTTCTTT
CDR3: CASSRLQGDLEAFF

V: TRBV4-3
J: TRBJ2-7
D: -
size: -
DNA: TGCGCCAGCAGCCAGGTGGGCCCCGGGAGCTACGAGCAGTACTTC
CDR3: CASSQVGPGSYEQYF

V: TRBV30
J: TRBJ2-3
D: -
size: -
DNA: TGTGCCTGGAGTAAGGCAGCGGCAGATACGCAGTATTTT
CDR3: CAWSKAAADTQYF

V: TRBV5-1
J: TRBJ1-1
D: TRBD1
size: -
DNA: TGCGCCAGCAGCCAAGTTGGGACAGGGGGAACTGAAGCTTTCTTT
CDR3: CASSQVGTGGTEAFF

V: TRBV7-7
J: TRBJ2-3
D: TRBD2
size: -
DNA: TGTGCCAGCAGCTTCGGGTCGGGGGGAGATACGCAGTATTTT
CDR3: CASSFGSGGDTQYF

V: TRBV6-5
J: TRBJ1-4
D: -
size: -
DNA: TGTGCCAGCAGCCCGGGACATATAAATGAAAAACTGTTTTTT
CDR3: CASSPGHINEKLFF

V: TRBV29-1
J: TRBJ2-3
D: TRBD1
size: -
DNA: TGCAGCGCAGGGGGTGATACGCAGTATTTT
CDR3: CSAGGDTQYF

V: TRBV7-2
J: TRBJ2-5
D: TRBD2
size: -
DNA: TGTGCCAGCAGCCTCGGGACTAGCGGGAGGGCCCTCCCCGAGACCCAGTACTTC
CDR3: CASSLGTSGRALPETQYF

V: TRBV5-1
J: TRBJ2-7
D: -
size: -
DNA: TGCGCCAGCAGCTTTCACAGGGAAGACTACGAGCAGTACTTC
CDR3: CASSFHREDYEQYF